The source of this T cell receptor beta chain is a study of blood T cell repertoires in COVID-19 (dated by TCRdb to 2020 to 2021). At the level of the whole study: The collaborator samples originated in the United States, Italy and Spain and spanned the acute and convalescent phases of COVID-19. The prospective study material was composed of cDNA or gDNA derived from T cells, B-cell-depleted T cells, or PBMCs. Deeply sampled blood TCRbeta repertoires from subjects exposed to, actively infected with, or recovered from COVID-19 were included in the dataset. The repertoires were made available in a free public database intended to serve as a resource for research on the immune response to SARS-CoV-2. The samples were drawn from the first 160 participants of the ongoing ImmuneRACE study and from under 1,500 subjects provided by 6 global collaborators. The sample metadata nearly always contained a de-identified subject ID, COVID-19 status, age in years and sex. Where available, HLA class I and class II types were taken from metadata supplied by the sample provider and were not determined by assay-based typing. The full study reports these points: Clinical and demographic metadata were provided uncurated, with the amount varying by source and participant.

Its CDR3 holds 14 amino acids, cysteine through phenylalanine. The sequence is cut down to CDR3 DNA, 42 bases in frame from base 1. At the junction V is shortened by 3 bases and J by 3 bases; bases outside the gene matches: 4. According to the germline V gene, CDR1 reads SGHRS and CDR2 reads YFSETQ. This clone was detected only a few times. This clone's antigen is unknown. Base-call qualities are not available, and no considerably larger clone is one nucleotide away. Enrolling through a virtual design, the prospective study's participants ranged in age from roughly 18 to 90 years and lived across around 25 United States geographic areas. To assign participants to cohorts, the prospective study relied on clinical history that participants themselves reported in a screening survey and a study questionnaire. Recovered participants in ImmuneRACE Cohort 3 were defined by two consecutive negative NP/OP PCR tests, clearance by a healthcare professional, or resolution of symptoms. In the prospective study, mobile phlebotomists collected whole blood, serum and a nasopharyngeal or oropharyngeal swab from each participant. Participants in the prospective study had the option to provide additional blood draws and questionnaires over a roughly two-month period. Before DNA extraction, prospective study blood samples were shipped either frozen or at room temperature.

TCRbeta CDR3 regions were amplified from genomic DNA by means of the immunoSEQ Assay, a bias-controlled multiplex PCR. The original pipeline was this. Nucleated cell counts per sample were estimated from amplification of reference gene primers within the assay. Sequence reads were collapsed and filtered to measure the absolute abundance of every unique TCRbeta CDR3 rearrangement. For each sample, productive Simpson clonality was calculated as the square root of Simpson's diversity index over productive rearrangements. Here the immuneACCESS table is served through TCRdb, limited to in-frame sequences with V and J called. Missing clones are a known gap in these copies; in checked studies unresolved V genes cover under half, and the rest lacks a known reason. That table supplies the V and J calls and clone size; D and trimming were determined from the DNA. The sample includes about 210,000 clones, with 75% to 90% observed a single time. The top ten hold around 9% of the sample.

The sample taken for sequencing was PBMCs or T cells enriched from blood (not recorded which). The TCR was taken from a man aged 35 to 55 who had recovered from COVID-19. Here the chain combines TRBV5-1 and TRBJ1-1; 8 central nucleotides agree with TRBD1. The DNA sequence is as follows: TGCGCCAGCAGCTCCCGGACAGGGCACACTGAAGCTTTCTTT. Translation gives CASSSRTGHTEAFF.